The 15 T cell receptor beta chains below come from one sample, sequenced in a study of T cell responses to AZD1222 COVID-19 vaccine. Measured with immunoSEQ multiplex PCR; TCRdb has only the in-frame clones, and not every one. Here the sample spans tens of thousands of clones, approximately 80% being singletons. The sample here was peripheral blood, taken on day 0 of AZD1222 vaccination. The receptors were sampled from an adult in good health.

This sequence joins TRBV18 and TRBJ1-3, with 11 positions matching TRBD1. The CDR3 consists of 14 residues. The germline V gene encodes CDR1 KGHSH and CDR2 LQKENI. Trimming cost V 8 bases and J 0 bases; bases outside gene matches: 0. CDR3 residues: CASGTGGSGNTIYF. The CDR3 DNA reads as TGTGCCAGCGGGACAGGGGGCTCTGGAAACACCATATATTTT.

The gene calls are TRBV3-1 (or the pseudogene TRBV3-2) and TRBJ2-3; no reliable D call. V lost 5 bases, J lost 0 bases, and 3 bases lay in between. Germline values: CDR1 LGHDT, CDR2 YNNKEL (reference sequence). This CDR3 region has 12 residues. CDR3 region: CASSYSTDTQYF. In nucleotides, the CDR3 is TGTGCCAGCAGCTACAGCACAGATACGCAGTATTTT.

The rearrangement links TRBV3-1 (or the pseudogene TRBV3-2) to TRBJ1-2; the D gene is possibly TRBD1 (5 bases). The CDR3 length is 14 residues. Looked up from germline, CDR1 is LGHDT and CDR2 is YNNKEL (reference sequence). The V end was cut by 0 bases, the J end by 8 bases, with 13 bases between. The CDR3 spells CASSQDQTGGGYTF. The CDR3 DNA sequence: TGTGCCAGCAGCCAAGATCAAACGGGGGGAGGCTACACCTTC.

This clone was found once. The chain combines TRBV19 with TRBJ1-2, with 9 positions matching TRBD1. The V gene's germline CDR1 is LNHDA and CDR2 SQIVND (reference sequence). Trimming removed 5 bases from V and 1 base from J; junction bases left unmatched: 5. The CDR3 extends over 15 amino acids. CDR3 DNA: TGTGCCAGTAGTCCTCGGACAGGGGTTAACTATGGCTACACCTTC. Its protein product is CASSPRTGVNYGYTF.

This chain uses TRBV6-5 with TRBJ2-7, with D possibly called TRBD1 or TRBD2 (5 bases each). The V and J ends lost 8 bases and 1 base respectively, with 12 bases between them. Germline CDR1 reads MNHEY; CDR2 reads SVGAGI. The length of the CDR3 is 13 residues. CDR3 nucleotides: TGTGCCAGCCGGGTGGGGGTGTCCTACGAGCAGTACTTC. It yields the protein CASRVGVSYEQYF.

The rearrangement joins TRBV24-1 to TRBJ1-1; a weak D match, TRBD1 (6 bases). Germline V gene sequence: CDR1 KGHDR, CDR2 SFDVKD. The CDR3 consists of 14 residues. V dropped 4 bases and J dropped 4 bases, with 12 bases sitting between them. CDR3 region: CATSETGGVTEAFF. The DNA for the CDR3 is TGTGCCACCAGTGAGACAGGAGGGGTCACTGAAGCTTTCTTT.

The CDR3 nucleotides are TGTGCCAGCAGTACTAACAGGGGCTCTTCACCCCTCCACTTT. Encoded protein: CASSTNRGSSPLHF. This sequence joins TRBV6-7 and TRBJ1-6; 7 nucleotides match TRBD1. TRBV6-7 is classed as an ORF, of uncertain function. There are 14 residues in the CDR3. V trimming: 5 bases; J trimming: 9 bases; junction bases outside the gene matches: 7.

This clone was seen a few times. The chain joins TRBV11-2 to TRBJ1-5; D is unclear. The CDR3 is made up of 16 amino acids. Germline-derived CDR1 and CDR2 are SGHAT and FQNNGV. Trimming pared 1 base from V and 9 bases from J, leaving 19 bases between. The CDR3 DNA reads TGTGCCAGCAGCTTAGTTGACACGCTAGAGGATAGGCCCCAGCATTTT. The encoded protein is CASSLVDTLEDRPQHF. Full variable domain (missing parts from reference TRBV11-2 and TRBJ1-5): EAGVAQSPRYKIIEKRQSVAFWCNPISGHATLYWYQQILGQGPKLLIQFQNNGVVDDSQLPKDRFSAERLKGVDSTLKIQPAKLEDSAVYLCASSLVDTLEDRPQHFGDGTRLSIL.

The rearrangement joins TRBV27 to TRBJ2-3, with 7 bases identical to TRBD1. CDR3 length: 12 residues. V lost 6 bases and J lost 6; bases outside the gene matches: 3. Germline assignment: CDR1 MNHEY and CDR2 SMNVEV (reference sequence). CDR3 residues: CASSYRGDTQYF. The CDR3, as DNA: TGTGCCAGCAGCTACAGGGGCGATACGCAGTATTTT.

CDR3 in amino acids: CAISDPIQETQYF. In DNA, the CDR3 is TGTGCCATCAGTGACCCCATACAAGAGACCCAGTACTTC. V and J are TRBV10-3 and TRBJ2-5; no firm D call. The germline gives CDR1 ENHRY, CDR2 SYGVKD. Trimming removed 3 bases at V and 2 bases at J, with 7 bases between. CDR3 length equals 13 residues.

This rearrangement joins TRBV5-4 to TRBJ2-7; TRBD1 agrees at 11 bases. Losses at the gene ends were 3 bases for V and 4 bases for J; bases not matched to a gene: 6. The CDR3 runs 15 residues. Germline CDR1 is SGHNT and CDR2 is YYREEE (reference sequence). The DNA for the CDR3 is TGTGCCAGCAGCTCGCCCGGGACAGGGGGGTACGAGCAGTACTTC. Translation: CASSSPGTGGYEQYF.

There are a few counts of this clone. The CDR3 region has the DNA TGTGCCACCAGTGATGAGCTAGCGGGGACAGATACGCAGTATTTT. It translates to CATSDELAGTDTQYF. The chain uses TRBV24-1 and TRBJ2-3; TRBD2 matches at 9 bases. The V and J ends lost 3 bases and 3 bases, in that order; junction bases with no gene match: 3. The length of the CDR3 is 15 residues. CDR1 is KGHDR, CDR2 SFDVKD, per germline.

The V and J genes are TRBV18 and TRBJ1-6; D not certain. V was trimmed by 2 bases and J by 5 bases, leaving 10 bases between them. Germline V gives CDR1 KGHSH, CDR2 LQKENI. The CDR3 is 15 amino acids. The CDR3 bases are TGTGCCAGCTCACCAAGACAAAGGGATAATTCACCCCTCCACTTT. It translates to CASSPRQRDNSPLHF.

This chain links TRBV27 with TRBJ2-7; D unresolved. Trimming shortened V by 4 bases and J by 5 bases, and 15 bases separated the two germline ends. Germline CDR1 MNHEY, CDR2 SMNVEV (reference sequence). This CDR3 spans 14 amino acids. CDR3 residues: CASSSNAVPHEQYF. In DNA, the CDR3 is TGTGCCAGCAGTTCTAACGCTGTCCCCCACGAGCAGTACTTC.

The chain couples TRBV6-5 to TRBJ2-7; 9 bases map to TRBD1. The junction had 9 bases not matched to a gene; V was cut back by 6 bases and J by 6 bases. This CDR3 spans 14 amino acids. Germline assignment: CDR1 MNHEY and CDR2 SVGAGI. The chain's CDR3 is CASRTGTGSTEQYF. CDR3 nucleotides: TGTGCCAGCAGAACCGGGACAGGGAGTACCGAGCAGTACTTC.